The 15 T cell receptor beta chains listed next were all sequenced from one sample in a study of T cell responses to AZD1222 COVID-19 vaccine. Using immunoSEQ multiplex PCR, the repertoire was profiled, and TCRdb retains in-frame clones only, with some absent. The table records about 150,000 clones, about nine tenths of them present only once. The sample here was peripheral blood, taken after recovery from COVID-19. These receptors all stem from an adult who had recovered from COVID-19.

The chain couples TRBV28 to TRBJ2-5; 7 nucleotides match TRBD2. The CDR3 runs 14 residues. Trimming cost V 2 bases and J 4 bases; bases outside gene matches: 4. Germline values: CDR1 MDHEN, CDR2 SYDVKM. The CDR3, as DNA: TGTGCCAGCAGTTTAGGTGGGAGGGCAGAGACCCAGTACTTC. It codes for CASSLGGRAETQYF.

The chain is built from TRBV5-1 and TRBJ2-3, with 13 bases that match TRBD2. V was clipped by 4 bases and J by 5 bases; unmatched bases: 7. The CDR3 consists of 16 residues. Looked up from germline, CDR1 is SGHRS and CDR2 is YFSETQ. CDR3 loop: CASSTGLAGPRDTQYF. CDR3 coding DNA: TGCGCCAGCAGCACGGGACTAGCGGGGCCTAGAGATACGCAGTATTTT. Complete variable domain (other parts from reference TRBV5-1 and TRBJ2-3): KAGVTQTPRYLIKTRGQQVTLSCSPISGHRSVSWYQQTPGQGLQFLFEYFSETQRNKGNFPGRFSGRQFSNSRSEMNVSTLELGDSALYLCASSTGLAGPRDTQYFGPGTRLTVL.

This chain connects TRBV29-1 to TRBJ1-2; D might be TRBD1 (6 bases). The length of the CDR3 is 14 residues. Germline loops: CDR1 SQVTM, CDR2 ANQGSEA. The V and J ends lost 7 bases and 4 bases respectively, with 19 bases between them. The CDR3 region is CSGVVGAGLYGYTF. In DNA form, the CDR3 reads TGCAGCGGTGTAGTGGGGGCAGGGCTCTATGGCTACACCTTC.

The chain carries TRBV5-4 and TRBJ2-3; 9 bases fit TRBD1. Germline-derived CDR1 and CDR2 are SGHNT and YYREEE (reference sequence). V gave up 1 base and J gave up 9 bases; unmatched junction bases: 6. The CDR3 length is 14 residues. The chain's CDR3 is CASSLRDRVETQYF. The CDR3 DNA reads TGTGCCAGCAGCTTGAGGGACAGGGTCGAGACGCAGTATTTT.

The chain joins TRBV28 to TRBJ2-3, with D perhaps matching TRBD2 (7 bases). This CDR3 has 15 residues. Germline V gives CDR1 MDHEN, CDR2 SYDVKM. V was trimmed by 4 bases and J by 5 bases, leaving 16 bases between them. CDR3 amino acids: CASSSPPGGLDTQYF. DNA of the CDR3: TGTGCCAGCAGTTCCCCCCCGGGGGGCCTAGATACGCAGTATTTT.

The chain is built from TRBV11-2 and TRBJ2-7; TRBD2 agrees at 7 bases. The CDR3 extends over 14 amino acids. CDR1 and CDR2 (germline): SGHAT, FQNNGV. After removal of 7 bases from V and 3 bases from J, the junction contained 9 bases not matched to a gene. CDR3 in DNA: TGTGCCAGCACACGTAGAGCGGGATACTACGAGCAGTACTTC. It codes for CASTRRAGYYEQYF.

DNA of the CDR3: TGTGCCAGTACGCGTGCGGGAGATACAGATACGCAGTATTTT. As protein: CASTRAGDTDTQYF. The chain is built from TRBV19 and TRBJ2-3; 7 bases align to TRBD2. Germline lookup yields CDR1 LNHDA and CDR2 SQIVND (reference sequence). The CDR3 is 14 residues long. V lost 7 bases, J lost 3 bases, and 7 bases stayed unmatched.

This clone was seen at least ten times. This chain uses TRBV27 with TRBJ1-1, with 8 bases identical to TRBD1. J was trimmed by 3 bases and V by 3 bases; bases with no gene match: 6. The V gene's germline CDR1 is MNHEY and CDR2 SMNVEV (reference sequence). The CDR3 consists of 15 residues. The CDR3 DNA reads as TGTGCCAGCAGTTTCAACAGGGGGTACGACACTGAAGCTTTCTTT. Translating it yields CASSFNRGYDTEAFF.

There are a few counts of this clone. The rearrangement uses TRBV3-1 (or the pseudogene TRBV3-2) and TRBJ1-1; D not resolved. The V end was cut by 6 bases, the J end by 6 bases, with 11 bases between. Germline CDR1 and CDR2: LGHDT and YNNKEL (reference sequence). The CDR3 runs 12 residues. CDR3 nucleotide sequence: TGTGCCAGCAGAGAGTCCGGAGCTGAAGCTTTCTTT. The encoded protein is CASRESGAEAFF.

V and J are TRBV6-5 and TRBJ1-1; 8 nucleotides align to TRBD1. Germline V gives CDR1 MNHEY, CDR2 SVGAGI. J lost 7 bases, V lost 6 bases, and 10 bases had no gene match. This CDR3 has 14 residues. In nucleotides, the CDR3 is TGTGCCAGCAGGACACAGGGGGACCTTGATGAAGCTTTCTTT. Amino acids: CASRTQGDLDEAFF.

CDR3 nucleotide sequence: TGTGCCAGCAGTGAGTACGGACCCTACGAGCAGTACTTC. Protein sequence: CASSEYGPYEQYF. The J gene is TRBJ2-7, the V gene TRBV6-1; no reliable D call. This CDR3 has 13 residues. The V gene's germline CDR1 is MNHNS and CDR2 SASEGT. V was pared by 3 bases and J by 2 bases, with 8 bases between.

The genes are TRBV21-1 and TRBJ1-2. TRBV21-1 represents a pseudogene. The CDR3 contains 17 residues. The CDR3 is CASSKEEGGRSNYGYTF. Written as DNA, the CDR3 is TGTGCCAGCAGCAAAGAGGAGGGAGGGCGGTCAAACTATGGCTACACCTTC.

This clone was detected only once. CDR3 nucleotide sequence: TGTGCCAGCAGCCGCCCTACAGGGTCTGGAAACACCATATATTTT. Translated: CASSRPTGSGNTIYF. V is TRBV3-1 (or the pseudogene TRBV3-2) and J is TRBJ1-3; TRBD1 is a possible D gene (6 bases). Germline CDR1 and CDR2: LGHDT and YNNKEL (reference sequence). V was cut by 4 bases and J by 1 base, with 11 bases left in between. The CDR3 loop spans 15 amino acids.

This chain uses TRBV7-2 with TRBJ2-1; D assignment may be TRBD1 or TRBD2 (5 bases each). V was trimmed by 5 bases and J by 5 bases, leaving 13 bases between them. Germline CDR1 reads SGHTA; CDR2 reads FQGNSA. The CDR3 is 14 residues long. CDR3 amino acids: CASSPGRANNEQFF. The CDR3 DNA follows: TGTGCCAGCAGCCCGGGACGGGCAAACAATGAGCAGTTCTTC.

For this clone: This same CDR3 is encoded by further DNA sequences in the sample. The V gene is TRBV5-4, the J gene TRBJ2-5; 12 bases align to TRBD2. CDR1 is SGHNT, CDR2 YYREEE, per germline (reference sequence). The CDR3 totals 15 residues. V lost 3 bases and J lost 3; bases outside the gene matches: 3. Here the CDR3 reads CASSSRLAGEETQYF. The CDR3 DNA reads as TGTGCCAGCAGCTCCCGACTAGCGGGGGAAGAGACCCAGTACTTC.